This passage covers 24 T cell receptor beta chains from one sample sequenced in a study of blood T cell repertoires in COVID-19 (TCRdb year 2020). The library was produced with the immunoSEQ multiplex PCR assay. This immuneACCESS table, as held by TCRdb, lists in-frame sequences with V and J called but not all clones. Of the missing ones, under half trace to an unresolved V gene in checked studies; the others have no known cause. The sample table shows roughly 190,000 clones, and 75% to 85% are seen once. Clones ranked in the top ten supply roughly 6.7% of the sample. The sequencing sample was made of peripheral blood. These TCRs come from a man aged 55-75 years with acute or convalescent COVID-19.

As for this clone: In the same sample, other DNA sequences code for this CDR3. The V call is TRBV7-3, the J call TRBJ2-1, with 8 bases identical to TRBD1. CDR3 size: 15 residues. J gave up 0 bases and V 4 bases, and 2 bases lay outside the gene matches. The germline CDR1 and CDR2 sequences are SGHTA and FQGTGA. The CDR3 sequence: CASSSGTGSYNEQFF. CDR3 in DNA: TGTGCCAGCAGCTCCGGGACAGGCTCCTACAATGAGCAGTTCTTC.

V is TRBV11-2 and J is TRBJ2-7; possible D gene TRBD2, 6 bases. This CDR3 is 13 amino acids long. Trimming shortened V by 7 bases and J by 3 bases, and 13 bases separated the two germline ends. From germline, CDR1 is SGHAT and CDR2 FQNNGV. The CDR3 region has the DNA TGTGCCAGCACCTCCCCGGGGGACTACGAGCAGTACTTC. This sequence encodes CASTSPGDYEQYF.

The chain is built from TRBV19 and TRBJ1-1; D gene ambiguous. Between the trimmed V and J ends, which lost 5 bases and 1 base, there was a span of 11 bases. Germline V gene data show CDR1 as LNHDA and CDR2 as SQIVND (reference sequence). CDR3 length: 14 residues. The CDR3 DNA follows: TGTGCCAGTAGTTCGCAGGCATGGAACACTGAAGCTTTCTTT. Translating gives CASSSQAWNTEAFF.

The chain links TRBV7-2 to TRBJ1-4; 7 bases line up with TRBD1. In germline, CDR1 is SGHTA, CDR2 FQGNSA. V lost 6 bases, J lost 5 bases, and 9 bases stayed unmatched. The CDR3 consists of 15 residues. CDR3 nucleotides: TGTGCCAGCAGGGACCTGACAGGGCTAAATGAAAAACTGTTTTTT. This gives the protein CASRDLTGLNEKLFF.

J is TRBJ2-1 and V is TRBV19; 9 bases fit TRBD2. CDR1 and CDR2 (germline): LNHDA, SQIVND (reference sequence). J gave up 8 bases and V 4 bases, and 9 bases lay outside the gene matches. The CDR3 extends over 15 amino acids. In nucleotides, the CDR3 is TGTGCCAGTAGTAGCTCTAGCGGGGTGGTCCATGAGCAGTTCTTC. Translated: CASSSSSGVVHEQFF. Looking up the rest from reference TRBV19 and TRBJ2-1 gives the full variable domain: DGGITQSPKYLFRKEGQNVTLSCEQNLNHDAMYWYRQDPGQGLRLIYYSQIVNDFQKGDIAEGYSVSREKKESFPLTVTSAQKNPTAFYLCASSSSSGVVHEQFFGPGTRLTVL.

The genes are TRBV5-1 and TRBJ1-4; weak D call: TRBD1 (5 bases). Trimming cost V 1 base and J 0 bases, with 13 bases left between them. Germline values: CDR1 SGHRS, CDR2 YFSETQ. This CDR3 contains 17 residues. The CDR3 region has the DNA TGCGCCAGCAGCTTGTTCCCCAGGGCTACAACTAATGAAAAACTGTTTTTT. It specifies CASSLFPRATTNEKLFF.

The chain joins TRBV5-4 to TRBJ1-5; 8 bases align to TRBD1. Germline lookup yields CDR1 SGHNT and CDR2 YYREEE (reference sequence). This CDR3 is built from 17 residues. V was clipped by 4 bases and J by 4 bases; unmatched bases: 13. CDR3 amino acids: CASSIGTGGKPNQPQHF. DNA for the CDR3: TGTGCCAGCAGCATCGGGACAGGAGGAAAGCCGAATCAGCCCCAGCATTTT.

The rearrangement uses TRBV30 and TRBJ1-1; 11 positions match TRBD1. Germline V gene lookup returns CDR1 GTSNPN and CDR2 SVGIG (reference sequence). J lost 4 bases, V lost 5 bases, and 15 bases had no gene match. This CDR3 has 17 residues. The DNA of the CDR3 is TGTGCCTGGGATTCCGAGCGGACAGGGGGCTTTATCACTGAAGCTTTCTTT. It encodes CAWDSERTGGFITEAFF.

CDR3 in amino acids: CASSLALTATSTDTQYF. The CDR3 DNA is TGCGCCAGCAGCCTGGCGCTGACAGCCACTAGCACAGATACGCAGTATTTT. This sequence joins TRBV5-1 and TRBJ2-3; D possibly corresponds to TRBD1 (5 bases). The germline gives CDR1 SGHRS, CDR2 YFSETQ. CDR3 size: 17 residues. Trimming pared 4 bases from V and 0 bases from J, leaving 18 bases between. The full variable domain, in which reference TRBV5-1 and TRBJ2-3 provide the parts outside the CDR3, is KAGVTQTPRYLIKTRGQQVTLSCSPISGHRSVSWYQQTPGQGLQFLFEYFSETQRNKGNFPGRFSGRQFSNSRSEMNVSTLELGDSALYLCASSLALTATSTDTQYFGPGTRLTVL.

The chain links TRBV9 to TRBJ2-1; D uncertain. Trimming stripped 0 bases from V and 5 bases from J, with 9 bases between. Per the germline V gene, CDR1 is SGDLS and CDR2 is YYNGEE. CDR3 size: 14 residues. This chain's CDR3 is CASSVARIDNEQFF. For the CDR3, the DNA is TGTGCCAGCAGCGTAGCCCGCATAGACAATGAGCAGTTCTTC.

The V and J genes are TRBV6-2 or TRBV6-3 and TRBJ1-4; a weak D match, TRBD1 (5 bases). Between the trimmed V and J ends, which lost 2 bases and 0 bases, there was a span of 7 bases. CDR3 size: 15 residues. Germline V gene data show CDR1 as MNHEY and CDR2 as SVGEGT. CDR3: CASSYRTPTNEKLFF. Here the CDR3 DNA reads TGTGCCAGCAGTTACCGGACACCAACTAATGAAAAACTGTTTTTT.

This clone was found once. The gene calls are TRBV5-1 and TRBJ1-1; D is perhaps TRBD1 (5 bases). Germline assignment: CDR1 SGHRS and CDR2 YFSETQ. The V and J ends lost 3 bases and 1 base respectively, with 10 bases between them. CDR3 length: 14 residues. The CDR3 loop reads CASSYDGGNTEAFF. The CDR3 bases are TGCGCCAGCAGCTACGACGGGGGGAACACTGAAGCTTTCTTT.

The CDR3 nucleotides are TGTGCCAGCAGAGAACTAGCGGACAACACAGATACGCAGTATTTT. This translates into CASRELADNTDTQYF. The chain combines TRBV2 with TRBJ2-3, with 8 bases matching TRBD2. The CDR3 loop spans 15 amino acids. Germline V gene sequence: CDR1 SNHLY, CDR2 FYNNEI. J was trimmed by 2 bases and V by 6 bases; bases with no gene match: 7.

This chain uses TRBV5-1 with TRBJ1-1, with 11 bases fitting TRBD1. Germline V gene lookup returns CDR1 SGHRS and CDR2 YFSETQ. After removal of 4 bases from V and 8 bases from J, the junction contained 7 bases not matched to a gene. There are 14 residues in the CDR3. CDR3 in amino acids: CASSGQGAEEEAFF. In DNA, the CDR3 is TGCGCCAGCAGCGGACAGGGGGCCGAGGAGGAAGCTTTCTTT.

The J gene is TRBJ2-3, the V gene TRBV2, with D unclear. CDR1 and CDR2 (germline): SNHLY, FYNNEI. The CDR3 consists of 12 residues. Between the trimmed V and J ends, which lost 5 bases and 6 bases, there was a span of 9 bases. CDR3 residues: CASSPSADTQYF. As DNA, the CDR3 is TGTGCCAGCAGTCCCTCAGCGGATACGCAGTATTTT.

This chain connects TRBV2 to TRBJ1-1; TRBD1 might be the D (6 bases). Germline V lookup: CDR1 SNHLY, CDR2 FYNNEI. The CDR3 is 14 amino acids. V lost 5 bases to trimming and J lost 2 bases, with 12 bases between them. The CDR3 is CASSWTVQNTEAFF. CDR3 DNA: TGTGCCAGCAGTTGGACAGTACAAAACACTGAAGCTTTCTTT.

The chain couples TRBV2 to TRBJ2-3; 10 nucleotides align to TRBD1. J lost 6 bases, V lost 2 bases, and 8 bases had no gene match. The CDR3 is made up of 16 amino acids. Germline-derived CDR1 and CDR2 are SNHLY and FYNNEI. DNA of the CDR3: TGTGCCAGCAGTGAACAGGGACAGGGGACTTCGGATACGCAGTATTTT. Translated, it gives CASSEQGQGTSDTQYF.

A few counts support this clone. The J gene is TRBJ1-1, the V gene TRBV10-1; 9 nucleotides match TRBD1. The length of the CDR3 is 16 residues. Germline CDR1 and CDR2: WNHNN and SYGVQD (reference sequence). V dropped 3 bases and J dropped 5; count of bases not matched to a gene: 10. The chain's CDR3 is CASSEGTGRGTTEAFF. CDR3 DNA sequence: TGCGCCAGCAGTGAAGGGACAGGGCGGGGTACTACTGAAGCTTTCTTT.

The chain carries TRBV5-1 and TRBJ2-1; possible D gene TRBD2, 5 bases. The CDR3 runs 16 residues. CDR1 and CDR2 (germline): SGHRS, YFSETQ. The V gene lost 2 bases and the J gene lost 2 bases, with 14 bases spanning the gap. The CDR3 coding sequence is TGCGCCAGCAGCTTAGCCGGACTCCTCACCTACAATGAGCAGTTCTTC. This sequence encodes CASSLAGLLTYNEQFF.

This clone was observed a handful of times. The gene calls are TRBV3-1 (or the pseudogene TRBV3-2) and TRBJ1-5; D unresolved. V lost 3 bases and J lost 4, with 10 bases in between. The CDR3 runs to 14 residues. CDR1 is LGHDT and CDR2 is YNNKEL in the germline V gene (reference sequence). CDR3 DNA: TGTGCCAGCAGCCATAGATTCCCGAATCAGCCCCAGCATTTT. Translated, it gives CASSHRFPNQPQHF.

The V and J genes are TRBV19 and TRBJ1-4, with D possibly matching TRBD1 (5 bases). The germline V gene has CDR1 LNHDA and CDR2 SQIVND (reference sequence). V lost 8 bases and J lost 3, with 13 bases in between. The CDR3 is 14 residues long. CDR3 sequence reads: CASAQGTANEKLFF. The CDR3 DNA follows: TGTGCCAGTGCCCAGGGTACAGCTAATGAAAAACTGTTTTTT.

The chain couples TRBV18 to TRBJ1-5; D gene ambiguous. The ends were cut back, 3 bases at V and 5 bases at J, with 8 bases in the middle. Germline assignment: CDR1 KGHSH and CDR2 LQKENI. The CDR3 totals 13 residues. The CDR3 loop reads CASSPSVDQPQHF. Written as DNA, the CDR3 is TGTGCCAGCTCACCTTCAGTCGATCAGCCCCAGCATTTT.

The chain recombines TRBV19 with TRBJ2-1, with D maybe TRBD2 (6 bases). CDR3 length equals 12 residues. CDR1 is LNHDA and CDR2 is SQIVND in the germline V gene (reference sequence). V was clipped by 5 bases and J by 9 bases, with 11 bases between them. The CDR3 here is CASSATSSEQFF. In DNA, the CDR3 is TGTGCCAGTAGTGCCACTAGCAGTGAGCAGTTCTTC.

The V call is TRBV25-1, the J call TRBJ1-1, with D possibly being TRBD1 (5 bases). The CDR3 runs 15 residues. The ends were cut back, 5 bases at V and 5 bases at J, with 18 bases in the middle. Per the germline V gene, CDR1 is MGHDK and CDR2 is SYGVNS. Here the CDR3 DNA reads TGTGCCAGCAGTCGTTATCAGGGAGGTGCAACTGAAGCTTTCTTT. Its translation is CASSRYQGGATEAFF.